The 3 T cell receptor beta chains below come from one sample, sequenced in a study of blood T cell repertoires in COVID-19. Using immunoSEQ multiplex PCR, the repertoire was profiled, and TCRdb retains in-frame clones only, with some absent. The data show approximately 280,000 clones, around nine tenths seen once. The sequencing input was peripheral blood. The receptors derive from a man aged 40-50 years with acute or convalescent COVID-19.

V gene TRBV6-6 combines with J gene TRBJ1-5; TRBD1 might be the D (5 bases). The CDR3 runs 12 residues. With 6 bases removed from V and 8 bases from J, the gap between germline ends came to 11 bases. Germline V lookup: CDR1 MNHNY, CDR2 SVGAGI (reference sequence). CDR3 coding DNA: TGTGCCAGCAGCCATGGAGGGGAGCCCCAGCATTTT. Residues: CASSHGGEPQHF.

V is TRBV5-1 and J is TRBJ2-7; no definite D call. CDR1 and CDR2 (germline): SGHRS, YFSETQ. The V and J ends lost 0 bases and 3 bases respectively, with 10 bases between them. The CDR3 contains 14 residues. The CDR3 DNA follows: TGCGCCAGCAGCTTGGGGCCCGATTTCTACGAGCAGTACTTC. Its protein is CASSLGPDFYEQYF.

V usage is TRBV5-1 and J usage is TRBJ2-7, with no clear D. CDR1 is SGHRS and CDR2 is YFSETQ in the germline V gene. This CDR3 spans 14 amino acids. With 2 bases removed from V and 0 bases from J, the gap between germline ends came to 9 bases. The CDR3 bases are TGCGCCAGCAGCTTCGGGTCCAGCTCCTACGAGCAGTACTTC. Protein: CASSFGSSSYEQYF.